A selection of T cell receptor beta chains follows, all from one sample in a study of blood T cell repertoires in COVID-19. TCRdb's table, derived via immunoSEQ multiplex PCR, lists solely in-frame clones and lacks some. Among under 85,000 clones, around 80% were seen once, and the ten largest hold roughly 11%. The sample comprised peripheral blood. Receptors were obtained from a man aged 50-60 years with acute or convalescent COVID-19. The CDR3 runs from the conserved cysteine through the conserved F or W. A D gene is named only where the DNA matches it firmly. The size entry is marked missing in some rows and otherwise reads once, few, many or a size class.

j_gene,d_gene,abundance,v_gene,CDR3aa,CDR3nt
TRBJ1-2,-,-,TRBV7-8,CASSFGRRNYGYTF,TGTGCCAGCAGCTTCGGCAGGCGAAACTATGGCTACACCTTC
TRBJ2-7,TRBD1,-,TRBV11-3,CASSLVVRDRGYEQYF,TGTGCCAGCAGCTTAGTAGTCCGAGACAGGGGGTACGAGCAGTACTTC
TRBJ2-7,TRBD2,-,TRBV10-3,CAIKGTSGRTYEQYF,TGTGCCATCAAAGGGACTAGCGGGAGGACCTACGAGCAGTACTTC
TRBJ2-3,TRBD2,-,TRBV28,CASSLHRLAESTDTQYF,TGTGCCAGCAGTCTCCATAGACTAGCGGAAAGCACAGATACGCAGTATTTT
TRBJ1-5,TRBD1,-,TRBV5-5,CASRSMGTGEGPQHF,TGTGCCAGCAGGTCAATGGGGACAGGGGAAGGGCCCCAGCATTTT
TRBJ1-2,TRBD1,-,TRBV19,CASSDYTRDRRDGYTF,TGTGCCAGTAGTGACTACACAAGGGACAGAAGAGATGGCTACACCTTC
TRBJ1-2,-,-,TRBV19,CASTRDSNYGYTF,TGTGCCAGTACGAGGGACTCGAACTATGGCTACACCTTC
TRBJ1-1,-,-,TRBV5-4,CASSPWGGPNTEAFF,TGTGCCAGCAGCCCGTGGGGGGGACCAAACACTGAAGCTTTCTTT
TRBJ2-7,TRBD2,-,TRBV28,CASSATGTSNEQYF,TGTGCCAGCAGTGCGACCGGGACTAGCAACGAGCAGTACTTC
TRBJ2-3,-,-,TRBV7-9,CASSSRLEDTQYF,TGTGCCAGCAGCTCCAGACTAGAAGATACGCAGTATTTT
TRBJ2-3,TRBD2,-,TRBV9,CASSVTLAGGPTDTQYF,TGTGCCAGCAGCGTCACTCTAGCGGGGGGGCCCACAGATACGCAGTATTTT
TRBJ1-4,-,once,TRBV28,CASRPWGRSNEKLFF,TGTGCCAGCAGACCCTGGGGGAGGAGTAATGAAAAACTGTTTTTT
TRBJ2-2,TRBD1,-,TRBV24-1,CATSDPDRGQTNRNTGELFF,TGTGCCACCAGTGATCCCGACAGGGGGCAAACGAACAGGAACACCGGGGAGCTGTTTTTT
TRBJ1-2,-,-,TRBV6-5,CASSYSSGFYGYTF,TGTGCCAGCAGTTACTCGAGCGGGTTCTATGGCTACACCTTC